This TCR beta chain was recovered during a study of T-cell memory formation after mild COVID-19. About the research overall: The TCR clusters were mostly specific to one donor. Study conclusions and caveats: Contracting clones localized mainly to CM and EM when CD4+ and mainly to EMRA when CD8+.

The 5'RACE method, run with constant-segment primers, produced TCR alpha and TCR beta cDNA libraries (carrying sample barcodes and UMIs). TCRdb used MiXCR to reprocess the 5' RACE reads, holding one entry per CDR3 protein. The data contain 50,000 or so distinct CDR3 sequences, over 9% of them singletons. This clonotype was counted many times. Antigen unknown. The CDR3 has 15 residues. V lost 6 bases to trimming and J lost 4 bases; unmatched junction nucleotides: 11. Germline values: CDR1 DFQATT, CDR2 SNEGSKA (reference sequence). Specimen: PBMCs or a T cell subset sorted from them (not recorded which). This chain uses TRBV20-1 with TRBJ2-5, with 10 bases matching TRBD2. This receptor was identified in an adult woman who had mild COVID-19 (a few samples of this study predate the infection). Cell type and time point are not known. The CDR3 coding sequence is TGCAGTGCGTACGAGCGGGAGGGCCCGTTAGAGACCCAGTACTTC. Protein: CSAYEREGPLETQYF.